This TCR beta chain was observed in a study of blood T cell repertoires in COVID-19. Study-wide background: Sites in the United States, Italy and Spain provided acute and convalescent COVID-19 samples.

Per the authors' pipeline: It was from reference gene primer amplification that nucleated cell counts were estimated. Assay: immunoSEQ multiplex PCR; the TCRdb copy retains only in-frame clones and omits some. The V and J calls and clone size were taken over from that table, and D and trimming were inferred from the DNA. The sample has about 270,000 clones; 85% to 90% are singletons. CDR1 is WNHNN and CDR2 is SYGVQD in the germline V gene (reference sequence). The CDR3 has 15 amino acids. Trimming left V 7 bases short and J 0 bases short, with 12 bases between. This study enrolled people aged about 18 to 90 from about 26 US geographic areas.

What was sequenced was PBMCs or T cells enriched from blood (not recorded which). V gene TRBV10-1 combines with J gene TRBJ2-2, with a possible D match to TRBD1 (5 bases). The TCR comes from a woman in her late teens or twenties who had recovered from COVID-19. DNA for the CDR3: TGCGCCAGCAAGCCGCAGGGCTCGAACACCGGGGAGCTGTTTTTT. It translates to CASKPQGSNTGELFF.